Listed here is a single T cell receptor (beta chain). Its antigen is as yet unknown. An end of the junction differs from the germline gene, which may be a read error. The data were obtained in a study of blood T cells in healthy people across ages. Study-wide background: Capture by template switching was about one barcoded beta molecule per two T cells. General study results and limits: Among T cells, TCR beta diversity per million cells dropped roughly linearly as age rose.

Donors ranged from about 6 to 90 years old and were healthy Caucasians in Russia. From germline, CDR1 is MDHEN and CDR2 SYDVKM. This CDR3 is built from 15 residues. A J-beta primer mix and a sample-barcoded 5' primer were used in a second PCR of roughly 6 to 11 cycles. From each sample, at least 2.5 million paired-end reads containing CDR3 were obtained. A single record per CDR3 protein comes from TCRdb applying MiXCR to the 5' RACE reads. Counted here are 800,000 or so distinct CDR3 sequences, around two thirds occurring once; the ten biggest clones make up 25% to 35%. The source is a man aged 25 to 45 in good health. The sequenced sample consisted of blood. This sequence joins TRBV28 and TRBJ2-7; TRBD2 aligns across 7 bases. This CDR3 is CASSLAGESSDEQYF. CDR3 in DNA: TGTGCCAGCAGTTTGGCGGGGGAAAGCTCCGACGAGCAGTACTTC.